This TCR beta chain was sequenced during a study of somatic mutations in cytotoxic T cells in rheumatoid arthritis. Study observations and caveats: The slight TRBV07 underrepresentation in rheumatoid arthritis patients received no adjustment for multiple comparisons.

Assay: immunoSEQ multiplex PCR; the TCRdb copy retains only in-frame clones and omits some. The data show around 20,000 clones, with about 85% seen just once and approximately 11% held by the top ten. CDR3 length equals 15 residues. Germline V CDR1 and CDR2: MNHEY, SMNVEV (reference sequence). The ends lost 7 bases at V and 1 base at J; junction bases unmatched: 7. On this clone: Its antigen is unknown.

Input material: CD8+ T cells sorted from blood. This TCR was sampled from a man younger than 35 with rheumatoid arthritis. The chain recombines TRBV27 with TRBJ2-1, with 7 bases fitting TRBD2. The CDR3 is CASNHGGGSYNEQFF. The CDR3, as DNA: TGTGCCAGCAATCATGGGGGGGGATCCTACAATGAGCAGTTCTTC.